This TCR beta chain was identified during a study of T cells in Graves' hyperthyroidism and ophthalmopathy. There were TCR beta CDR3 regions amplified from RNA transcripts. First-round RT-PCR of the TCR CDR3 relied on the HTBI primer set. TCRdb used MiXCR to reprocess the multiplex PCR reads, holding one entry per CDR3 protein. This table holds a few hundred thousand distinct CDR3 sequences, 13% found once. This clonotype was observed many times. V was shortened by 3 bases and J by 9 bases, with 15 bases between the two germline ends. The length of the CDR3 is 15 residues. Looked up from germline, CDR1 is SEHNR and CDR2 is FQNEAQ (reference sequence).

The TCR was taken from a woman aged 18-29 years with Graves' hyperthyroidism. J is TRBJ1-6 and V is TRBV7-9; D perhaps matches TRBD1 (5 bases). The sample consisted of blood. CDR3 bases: TGTGCCAGCAGCTTCGACAGCCACGTCAGTTCACCCCTCCACTTT. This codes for CASSFDSHVSSPLHF.